This TCR beta chain was observed in a study of T-cell reconstitution after alpha-beta-depleted transplantation in children. Whole-study findings and limits: Some patients' high day-60 TCRbeta diversity was attributed to recipient cells surviving conditioning.

With regard to this clonotype: Its target is not known.

V gave up 2 bases and J gave up 3 bases; unmatched junction bases: 9. The germline gives CDR1 SEHNR, CDR2 FQNEAQ (reference sequence). The CDR3 runs to 16 residues. The library targeted TCRbeta and was prepared with unique molecular identifiers. MiXCR, run by TCRdb on the PCR reads, gives a single entry per CDR3 protein. The sample carries 80,000 or so distinct CDR3 sequences, 13% to 15% recorded once. This sequence was found in a male patient aged 2 to 9 who had a stem cell transplant for acute lymphoblastic leukemia, so the T cells may come from the graft donor. The chain links TRBV7-9 to TRBJ2-7; 8 bases line up with TRBD1. Sequencing used PBMCs, mostly from graft donor cells, obtained 180 days after TCRalphabeta/CD19-depleted stem cell transplant. The CDR3: CASSLHRGQGNYEQYF. CDR3 DNA: TGTGCCAGCAGCTTACACCGCGGACAGGGCAACTACGAGCAGTACTTC.